This T cell receptor (beta chain) is drawn from a study of blood T cell repertoires in COVID-19. Background on the study: Specimens from acute and convalescent COVID-19 originated in the United States, Italy and Spain. Sample material is recorded as cDNA or gDNA derived from T cells, B-cell-depleted T cells, or PBMCs.

V dropped 0 bases and J dropped 8; count of bases not matched to a gene: 8. CDR1 is SGDLS, CDR2 YYNGEE, per germline. CDR3 length: 15 amino acids. In the original workflow: Reference gene primer amplification gave nucleated cell count estimates. Here immunoSEQ multiplex PCR was the method, and the copy in TCRdb shows in-frame clones only, minus some. That table gives V, J and clone size, and the DNA gave D and trimming. The sample lists about 370,000 clones, around 89% occurring once. The sequenced sample consisted of peripheral blood. The genes are TRBV9 and TRBJ1-2, with TRBD1 matching 9 bases. The sequence was collected from a man younger than 30 with active or convalescent COVID-19. CDR3 residues: CASSVGGQGRWGYTF. The CDR3 DNA follows: TGTGCCAGCAGCGTAGGAGGACAGGGGCGTTGGGGCTACACCTTC.